The entry below describes one TCR beta chain. What it binds is not known. V was pared by 3 bases and J by 4 bases, with 10 bases between. This CDR3 has 14 residues. The germline CDR1 and CDR2 sequences are MNHNY and SVGAGI (reference sequence). Assay execution proceeded at the deep level. The table came from immunoSEQ multiplex PCR; TCRdb's copy has only in-frame clones and leaves some out. Seen here are about 2.1 million clones, 93% observed once, and the top ten hold 1.5% to 2%. This sample was included in a study of shared clonotypes between healthy human individuals. Study-wide context: Aged 18 to 49, the donors were a couple of women and a few men.

Findings and caveats of the study: Across a handful of donors, naive CD4 shared around 5%, naive CD8 less than 4%, memory CD4 2% to 2.5%, memory CD8 0.4%.

The naive CD8 fraction comprised CD45RO-negative cells positively selected for CCR7 and excluded terminally differentiated effector memory CD45RA+ cells. This chain connects TRBV6-6 to TRBJ2-1; D is ambiguous. The sequence was collected from a man aged 18 to 29 in good health. Some clones in this sample may be carry-over from other donors' samples. Sequencing used naive CD8+ T cells from PBMCs. The CDR3 region has the DNA TGTGCCAGCAGTTATCCGGACCAATACAATGAGCAGTTCTTC. It translates to CASSYPDQYNEQFF.